Reported below is one T cell receptor (beta chain). The ends were cut back, 6 bases at V and 6 bases at J, with 14 bases in the middle. Germline values: CDR1 SNHLY, CDR2 FYNNEI. The CDR3 loop spans 14 amino acids. TCRdb reprocessed the PCR reads via MiXCR. This repertoire shows 15,000 to 20,000 clones, around 21% found once; its top ten account for less than 25%. These data originate in a study of metastatic and nonmetastatic thyroid tumors. Patients were all untreated before their thyroid surgery. The TCR sequence derives from a female donor with papillary thyroid cancer or a benign thyroid nodule (not recorded which). Some clones in this sample may be carry-over from other donors' samples. The material sequenced was adjacent normal tissue. The chain links TRBV2 to TRBJ1-4; D might be TRBD1 (5 bases). The CDR3 DNA sequence: TGTGCCAGCAGACCAGGGCGAGACGATGAAAAACTGTTTTTT. Its translation: CASRPGRDDEKLFF. Supplemented by reference TRBV2 and TRBJ1-4, the full variable domain reads EPEVTQTPSHQVTQMGQEVILRCVPISNHLYFYWYRQILGQKVEFLVSFYNNEISEKSEIFDDQFSVERPDGSNFTLKIRSTKLEDSAMYFCASRPGRDDEKLFFGSGTQLSVL.